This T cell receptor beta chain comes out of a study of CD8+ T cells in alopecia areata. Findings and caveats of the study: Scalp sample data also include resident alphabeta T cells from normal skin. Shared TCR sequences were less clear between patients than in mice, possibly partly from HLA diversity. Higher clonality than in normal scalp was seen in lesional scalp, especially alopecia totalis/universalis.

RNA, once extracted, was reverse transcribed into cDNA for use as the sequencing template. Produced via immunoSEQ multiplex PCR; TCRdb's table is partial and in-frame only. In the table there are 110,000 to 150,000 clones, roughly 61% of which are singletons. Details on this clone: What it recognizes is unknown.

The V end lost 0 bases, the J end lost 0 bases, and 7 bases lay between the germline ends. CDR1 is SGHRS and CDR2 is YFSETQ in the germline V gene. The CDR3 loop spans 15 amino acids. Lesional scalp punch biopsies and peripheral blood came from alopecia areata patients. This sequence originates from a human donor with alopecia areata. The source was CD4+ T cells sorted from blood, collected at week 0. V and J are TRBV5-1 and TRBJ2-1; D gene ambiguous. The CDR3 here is CASSLAVSSYNEQFF. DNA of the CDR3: TGCGCCAGCAGCTTGGCTGTAAGCTCCTACAATGAGCAGTTCTTC.